This is a list of T cell receptor beta chains from one sample in a study of T cells in Graves' hyperthyroidism and ophthalmopathy. TCRdb re-called the multiplex PCR reads through MiXCR, storing one row per CDR3 protein. Of a few hundred thousand distinct CDR3 sequences in the sample, 40% to 55% were seen once. The sequenced material came from peripheral blood or thyroid tissue (not recorded which). These receptor sequences come from an adult woman with Graves' disease, either hyperthyroidism or ophthalmopathy (not recorded which). Both conserved end residues are part of each CDR3.

J gene	V gene	CDR3 protein
TRBJ1-5	TRBV7-3	CASSLGRDRSNQPQHF
TRBJ1-4	TRBV10-3	CAISDSSTFEKLFF
TRBJ1-1	TRBV29-1	CSVLADRNTEAFF
TRBJ1-6	TRBV24-1	CATSGTGNSPLHF
TRBJ1-5	TRBV10-3	CAIRGGQHF
TRBJ1-2	TRBV7-2	CASSPEVGGYTF
TRBJ2-6	TRBV12-3/TRBV12-4	CASSPSVESGANVLTF
TRBJ1-4	TRBV4-3	CASSQGGNSNENLFF
TRBJ1-2	TRBV10-3	CAISETVGNYGYTF
TRBJ1-6	TRBV10-3	CAISDTGLGSPLHF
TRBJ2-5	TRBV7-9	CASSRASGRLETQYF
TRBJ2-2	TRBV29-1	CTIQKGTGELFF
TRBJ2-2	TRBV29-1	CSILLAGVEAGELFF
TRBJ1-5	TRBV29-1	CSATGGDQPQHF
TRBJ1-6	TRBV25-1	CASSDTVLQRQPPRPLGFSPLHF
TRBJ1-1	TRBV7-2	CASSLVGPSNTEAFF
TRBJ2-7	TRBV7-3	CASLLFRDRAYEQYF
TRBJ2-5	TRBV20-1	CSATPPGLAGETQYF
TRBJ2-7	TRBV11-2	CASTRGIAGVHEQYF
TRBJ1-2	TRBV15	CATSLTGFHGYTF
TRBJ1-1	TRBV19	CASSRNRENTEAFF
TRBJ2-2	TRBV29-1	CSVEARMGELFF
TRBJ1-3	TRBV20-1	CSAGKQGEDSIYF
TRBJ2-7	TRBV4-1	CASSQDWRDTSYEQYF
TRBJ2-7	TRBV13	CDSSLYEQYF
TRBJ1-6	TRBV20-1	CSAQDRVGSPLHF
TRBJ1-4	TRBV5-8	CASSLDSEKLFF
TRBJ2-3	TRBV7-2	CASSSHSSVPSDTQYF
TRBJ2-5	TRBV7-6	CASSSLSLETQYF
TRBJ2-7	TRBV15	CATSMRGSAYEQYF
TRBJ1-1	TRBV2	CASSETGPGTEAFF
TRBJ2-5	TRBV7-9	CASSRGKLLPNEETQYF
TRBJ2-5	TRBV2	CASRGSDRGAETQYF
TRBJ2-7	TRBV20-1	CSAHVAGAAAEQYF